This T cell receptor beta chain was obtained from a study of cytomegalovirus exposure and HLA in healthy donors. Vbeta (60) and Jbeta (13) primers were used in the PCR. Sequencing used immunoSEQ multiplex PCR; TCRdb keeps in-frame clones, though not all of them. The sample contains about 150,000 clones, around 80% of which appear only once. The clonotype was recovered from a male donor in good health and CMV-seronegative. The source material was PBMCs.

The chain's CDR3 is CAWTGTVNNEQFF. The CDR3 nucleotides read TGTGCCTGGACCGGGACAGTAAACAATGAGCAGTTCTTC. J is TRBJ2-1 and V is TRBV30, with 7 bases aligning to TRBD1. Germline V gene data show CDR1 as GTSNPN and CDR2 as SVGIG (reference sequence). This CDR3 spans 13 amino acids. The V and J ends lost 4 bases and 5 bases, in that order; junction bases with no gene match: 5.